These T cell receptor beta chains were read from a single sample in a study of cytomegalovirus exposure and HLA in healthy donors. Clones were sequenced by immunoSEQ multiplex PCR, and TCRdb holds only the in-frame ones, with some missing. The sample lists some 160,000 clones; around 73% were seen once. The material sequenced was PBMCs. The receptors here all came from a male donor in good health and CMV-seronegative. Each CDR3 is given with its conserved first and last residue. D genes are given only for firm matches. Clone size is stated in some rows and not others, as once, few, many or a class when expanded.

j_call clone_size d_call v_call cdr3_nt cdr3_aa
TRBJ2-5 NA TRBD1 TRBV5-1 TGCGCCAGCAGCCTGACCGGGACAGACCAAGAGACCCAGTACTTC CASSLTGTDQETQYF
TRBJ2-7 NA TRBD1 TRBV6-5 TGTGCCAGCAGTTACGGGACAGGGGGGTCCTACGAGCAGTACTTC CASSYGTGGSYEQYF
TRBJ2-1 NA TRBD2 TRBV7-6 TGTGCCAGCAGCGGGCGAGCGGGAGGGAGGGTATACAATGAGCAGTTCTTC CASSGRAGGRVYNEQFF
TRBJ1-1 NA TRBD1 TRBV7-2 TGTGCCAGCAGCTTTCGGGGGACAGGTCGGAACACTGAAGCTTTCTTT CASSFRGTGRNTEAFF
TRBJ2-7 NA NA TRBV19 TGTGCCAGTAGTGGCCAGGCCGGCTCCTACGAGCAGTACTTC CASSGQAGSYEQYF
TRBJ2-3 NA TRBD2 TRBV4-2 TGTGCCAGCCCTTCTTATTGGACTAGCGGGGCGGGAGATACGCAGTATTTT CASPSYWTSGAGDTQYF
TRBJ2-7 NA NA TRBV6-6 TGTGCCAGCAGTTACGGAGGGACCGCGACCTACGAGCAGTACTTC CASSYGGTATYEQYF
TRBJ2-5 NA NA TRBV11-2 TGTGCCAGCAGCAGACAGTACCAAGAGACCCAGTACTTC CASSRQYQETQYF
TRBJ2-2 NA TRBD2 TRBV5-1 TGCGCCAGCAGCCTGGAGCTAGCGGGGGACCCGAACACCGGGGAGCTGTTTTTT CASSLELAGDPNTGELFF
TRBJ2-1 NA TRBD2 TRBV9 TGTGCCAGCAGCGTAGCTGGCAGGACTAGCGTTGAGCAGTTCTTC CASSVAGRTSVEQFF
TRBJ2-3 NA TRBD2 TRBV7-8 TGTGCCAGCAGTTGGGGACTAGCGGGAGGGACTAGCACAGATACGCAGTATTTT CASSWGLAGGTSTDTQYF
TRBJ1-1 once TRBD1 TRBV27 TGTGCCAGCAGTTTAGACAGGGACACTGAAGCTTTCTTT CASSLDRDTEAFF
TRBJ2-7 NA NA TRBV5-6 TGTGCCAGCAGCTTGACAGTGGCAGGGTACGAGCAGTACTTC CASSLTVAGYEQYF
TRBJ2-7 NA TRBD2 TRBV4-2 TGTGCCAGCAGCCAAGATCTTGGACTAGCGGACTACGAGCAGTACTTC CASSQDLGLADYEQYF
TRBJ1-3 NA NA TRBV9 TGTGCCAGCAGCGCCTTCGGGACATACTCTGGAAACACCATATATTTT CASSAFGTYSGNTIYF
TRBJ1-5 NA NA TRBV19 TGTGCCAGTAAGGAAGTGGAACAGTATAAGCCCCAGCATTTT CASKEVEQYKPQHF
TRBJ1-1 NA NA TRBV7-2 TGTGCCAGCAGCTTAGCTCGGGGCAGGGGCTATGAAGCTTTCTTT CASSLARGRGYEAFF
TRBJ2-2 few TRBD2 TRBV12-5 TGTGCTAGTGGATTGGGGGACTACCGGACCGGGGAGCTGTTTTTT CASGLGDYRTGELFF
TRBJ2-7 few NA TRBV6-1 TGTGCCTTACGGACAGGGAGGGCCTACGAGCAGTACTTC CALRTGRAYEQYF
TRBJ1-6 NA NA TRBV7-6 TGTGCCAGCAGCTTAGGCCAGGAATCACCCCTCCACTTT CASSLGQESPLHF
TRBJ2-7 few TRBD1 TRBV7-2 TGTGCCAGCAGCCTCACCTCTGGACAGGGGAGCGCTCAGTACTTC CASSLTSGQGSAQYF
TRBJ1-5 NA NA TRBV19 TGTGCCAGTAGAGGGGCCGGTGGCAATCAGCCCCAGCATTTT CASRGAGGNQPQHF
TRBJ2-3 NA NA TRBV9 TGTGCCAGCAGCGTAGTGGGCGGGGACACAGATACGCAGTATTTT CASSVVGGDTDTQYF
TRBJ1-2 NA NA TRBV7-2 TGTGCCAGCAGCCAGCAGGACACTGGAGGCTACACCTTC CASSQQDTGGYTF
TRBJ2-2 NA NA TRBV12-5 TGTGCTAGTGGTTTGGTAATCGGGGATACCGGGGAGCTGTTTTTT CASGLVIGDTGELFF
TRBJ2-7 NA TRBD2 TRBV6-5 TGTGCCAGCAGTCCTAGCGGGGGAATCTCCTACGAGCAGTACTTC CASSPSGGISYEQYF
TRBJ1-1 NA NA TRBV7-2 TGTGCCAGCAGCTTTAACCAGGGAACTGAAGCTTTCTTT CASSFNQGTEAFF
TRBJ1-5 NA NA TRBV29-1 TGCAGCGTTGGGCAGGGGCCATATGAGCCCCAGCATTTT CSVGQGPYEPQHF
TRBJ2-7 NA NA TRBV6-5 TGTGCCAGCAGTTCGGACGGAGGGCAGCAGTACTTC CASSSDGGQQYF
TRBJ2-6 NA NA TRBV30 TGTGCCTGGAGCTCCGCGTCGTCTGGGGCCAACGTCCTGACTTTC CAWSSASSGANVLTF
TRBJ2-5 NA TRBD1 TRBV2 TGTGCCAGCAGTAGGACAGGGAGGTTGGAGACCCAGTACTTC CASSRTGRLETQYF
TRBJ2-1 NA TRBD2 TRBV19 TGTGCCAGTAGTATGGGGCTAGCGGGGGGTAATGAGCAGTTCTTC CASSMGLAGGNEQFF
TRBJ2-5 NA NA TRBV21-1 TGTGCCAGCAGTAGGCGGGGGACAGGGGGCACAGAGACCCAGTACTTC CASSRRGTGGTETQYF
TRBJ1-5 NA NA TRBV7-9 TGTGCCAGCAGCCTGGACAGCCCCAATCAGCCCCAGCATTTT CASSLDSPNQPQHF
TRBJ2-2 NA TRBD2 TRBV27 TGTGCCAGCAGTTTAGAACTAGCGCACACCGGGGAGCTGTTTTTT CASSLELAHTGELFF
TRBJ1-2 NA TRBD1 TRBV5-8 TGTGCCAGCAGAACGACAGGGGGCGCGATGGATGGCTACACCTTC CASRTTGGAMDGYTF
TRBJ2-6 NA NA TRBV7-2 TGTGCCAGCACCCCGGGTTCTGGGGCCAACGTCCTGACTTTC CASTPGSGANVLTF
TRBJ1-2 NA TRBD1 TRBV9 TGTGCCAGCAGCGTAGCTACGTGGACAGGGGAAGGCTACACCTTC CASSVATWTGEGYTF
TRBJ2-2 NA TRBD2 TRBV2 TGTGCCAGCGGGCTCTATACTAGCGGGGGGAACACCGGGGAGCTGTTTTTT CASGLYTSGGNTGELFF
TRBJ2-7 NA TRBD2 TRBV10-3 TGTGCCATCAGATCCGGGACTAGCGGCTCCTACGAGCAGTACTTC CAIRSGTSGSYEQYF
TRBJ1-1 NA TRBD1 TRBV5-1 TGCGCCAGCAGCTTGTCGGTTGACAGGGAGTTCACTGAAGCTTTCTTT CASSLSVDREFTEAFF
TRBJ2-2 NA TRBD1 TRBV18 TGTGCCAGCTCACCAGACAGGGGATCGTACACCGGGGAGCTGTTTTTT CASSPDRGSYTGELFF
TRBJ2-7 NA TRBD2 TRBV5-1 TGCGCCACCAGAAGCGGGAGTGGGGGCGAGCAGTACTTC CATRSGSGGEQYF
TRBJ2-5 NA NA TRBV25-1 TGTGCCAGCAGTGCCTCCTCGATCAGATCAGAGACCCAGTACTTC CASSASSIRSETQYF
TRBJ1-2 few TRBD1 TRBV5-6 TGTGCCACCACGGGGACAGGATTTAACTATGGCTACACCTTC CATTGTGFNYGYTF